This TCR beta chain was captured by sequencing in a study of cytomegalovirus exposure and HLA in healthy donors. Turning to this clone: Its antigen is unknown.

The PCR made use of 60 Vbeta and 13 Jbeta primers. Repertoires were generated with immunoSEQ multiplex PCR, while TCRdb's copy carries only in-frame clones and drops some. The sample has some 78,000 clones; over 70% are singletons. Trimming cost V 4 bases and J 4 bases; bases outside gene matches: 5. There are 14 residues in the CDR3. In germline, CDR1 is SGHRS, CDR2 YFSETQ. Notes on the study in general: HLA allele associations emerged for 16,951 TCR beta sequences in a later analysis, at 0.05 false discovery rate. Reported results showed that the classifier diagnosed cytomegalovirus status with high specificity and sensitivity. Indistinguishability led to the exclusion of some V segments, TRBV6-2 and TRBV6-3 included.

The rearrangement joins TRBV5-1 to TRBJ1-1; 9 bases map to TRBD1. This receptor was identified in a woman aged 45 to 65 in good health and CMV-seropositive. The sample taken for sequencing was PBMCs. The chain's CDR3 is CASSVLTGGTEAFF. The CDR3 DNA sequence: TGCGCCAGCAGCGTACTGACAGGGGGCACTGAAGCTTTCTTT.